Listed below are T cell receptor beta chains from one sample, sequenced in a study of early T cells in non-severe SARS-CoV-2 infection. TCRdb redid the calling of the 5' RACE reads with MiXCR, one entry per CDR3 protein. This table holds approximately 79,000 distinct CDR3 sequences, around 13% found once. The sequenced sample was whole blood. These receptors all come from an adult who was a healthcare worker with PCR-confirmed SARS-CoV-2 infection or an uninfected control (not recorded which). The CDR3 runs from the conserved cysteine through the conserved F or W. A D gene is named only where the DNA matches it firmly. Part of the rows lack a size; the others show once, few, many or a class for expanded clones.

CDR3 protein	CDR3 DNA	clone size	D gene	V gene	J gene
CASSDRQGTGETQYF	TGTGCCAGCAGCGACCGACAGGGGACAGGAGAGACCCAGTACTTC	.	TRBD1	TRBV9	TRBJ2-5
CASSQEVGGVYEQYF	TGCGCCAGCAGCCAAGAGGTGGGAGGGGTCTACGAGCAGTACTTC	few	TRBD2	TRBV4-3	TRBJ2-7
CSARQGLNYGYTF	TGCAGTGCTAGACAGGGACTAAACTATGGCTACACCTTC	many	.	TRBV20-1	TRBJ1-2
CASSFRTVNQPQHF	TGTGCCAGCAGTTTCAGGACGGTCAATCAGCCCCAGCATTTT	many	.	TRBV28	TRBJ1-5
CASSSDGFNYEQYF	TGTGCCAGCAGTTCGGACGGATTTAACTACGAGCAGTACTTC	many	.	TRBV25-1	TRBJ2-7
CATLLLAASTDTQYF	TGTGCCACCCTCCTGCTAGCGGCTAGCACAGATACGCAGTATTTT	.	TRBD2	TRBV7-8	TRBJ2-3
CASSLGQGRTDTQYF	TGCGCCAGCAGCTTGGGACAGGGTCGCACAGATACGCAGTATTTT	many	TRBD1	TRBV5-1	TRBJ2-3
CASSADRGSNSPLHF	TGTGCCAGCTCCGCGGACAGGGGTTCTAATTCACCCCTCCACTTT	few	TRBD1	TRBV28	TRBJ1-6
CASTSRVEGSGEQYF	TGTGCCAGCACCTCCCGCGTTGAGGGTTCAGGTGAGCAGTACTTC	few	.	TRBV12-3/TRBV12-4	TRBJ2-7
CATSRDRGTGELFF	TGTGCCACCAGCAGAGACCGGGGCACCGGGGAGCTGTTTTTT	.	.	TRBV15	TRBJ2-2
CASSFSGAAYYGYTF	TGTGCCAGCAGCTTTTCGGGGGCCGCTTACTATGGCTACACCTTC	.	.	TRBV5-5	TRBJ1-2
CASSRTGGEIYSGNTIYF	TGTGCCAGCAGCCGCACAGGGGGCGAAATATACTCTGGAAACACCATATATTTT	few	TRBD1	TRBV3-1	TRBJ1-3
CSAPTSGGADEQYF	TGCAGTGCCCCTACTAGCGGGGGGGCCGACGAGCAGTACTTC	.	TRBD2	TRBV20-1	TRBJ2-7
CASSLTVDRPDTQYF	TGTGCCAGCAGCTTAACGGTCGACAGGCCAGATACGCAGTATTTT	many	.	TRBV11-2	TRBJ2-3
CASGLVGDQPQHF	TGTGCTAGTGGTTTGGTAGGGGATCAGCCCCAGCATTTT	.	.	TRBV12-5	TRBJ1-5
CASSQATSGTQTGHF	TGCGCCAGCAGTCAAGCAACCTCGGGGACCCAGACCGGACACTTC	many	.	TRBV23-1	TRBJ2-1
CASSQWYEQYF	TGTGCCAGCAGCCAATGGTACGAGCAGTACTTC	.	.	TRBV3-1	TRBJ2-7
CSVTGSGAWNEQFF	TGCAGCGTTACAGGGTCCGGGGCTTGGAATGAGCAGTTCTTC	few	.	TRBV29-1	TRBJ2-1
CASSLMTPNEQFF	TGTGCCAGCAGTTTAATGACACCCAATGAGCAGTTCTTC	few	.	TRBV28	TRBJ2-1
CASHAGTGIYEQYF	TGTGCCAGTCACGCCGGGACGGGGATCTACGAGCAGTACTTC	many	.	TRBV21-1	TRBJ2-7
CASSQGLSQETQYF	TGTGCCAGCAGCCAAGGACTTTCCCAAGAGACCCAGTACTTC	many	.	TRBV5-4	TRBJ2-5
CAIPRLGGEDYGYTF	TGTGCCATCCCTCGGTTAGGAGGGGAGGACTATGGCTACACCTTC	.	.	TRBV10-3	TRBJ1-2
CATSKQRGYTF	TGTGCCACCTCCAAACAACGCGGCTACACCTTC	.	.	TRBV28	TRBJ1-2
CASSSWTGRTEAFF	TGTGCCAGCAGTTCCTGGACAGGGAGAACTGAAGCTTTCTTT	few	TRBD1	TRBV12-3/TRBV12-4	TRBJ1-1
CASSLMRRGGAYEQYF	TGTGCCAGCAGTTTAATGCGCCGTGGGGGGGCCTACGAGCAGTACTTC	many	TRBD2	TRBV28	TRBJ2-7
CASSFGQDGYTF	TGTGCCAGTAGTTTCGGACAAGATGGCTACACCTTC	.	.	TRBV19	TRBJ1-2
CSASQSGTFYNEQFF	TGCAGTGCTAGTCAGTCCGGGACCTTTTACAATGAGCAGTTCTTC	few	.	TRBV20-1	TRBJ2-1
CASRHGGQETQYF	TGTGCCAGCAGACATGGGGGGCAAGAGACCCAGTACTTC	.	.	TRBV7-9	TRBJ2-5
CASSQEVGGSYNEQFF	TGTGCCAGCAGCCAAGAGGTGGGAGGATCCTACAATGAGCAGTTCTTC	many	.	TRBV3-1	TRBJ2-1
CASSEAYRGPADTQYF	TGCGCCAGCAGTGAAGCATACAGGGGGCCGGCAGATACGCAGTATTTT	.	TRBD1	TRBV10-1	TRBJ2-3
CSARKRDTQYF	TGCAGTGCAAGAAAAAGGGATACGCAGTATTTT	many	.	TRBV20-1	TRBJ2-3
CASTTHRGVSYEQYF	TGTGCCAGCACGACTCACAGGGGCGTCTCCTACGAGCAGTACTTC	few	TRBD1	TRBV6-2/TRBV6-3	TRBJ2-7
CASSSLTSGSSTDTQYF	TGTGCCAGCAGTTCCCTGACTAGCGGGAGTTCCACAGATACGCAGTATTTT	many	TRBD2	TRBV28	TRBJ2-3
CAWSAGLGDNEQFF	TGTGCCTGGAGTGCGGGACTAGGAGACAATGAGCAGTTCTTC	few	TRBD2	TRBV30	TRBJ2-1
CASSSLLYEQYF	TGTGCCAGCAGCTCTCTTCTCTACGAGCAGTACTTC	many	.	TRBV11-2	TRBJ2-7
CASSLPPGLAGGQQFF	TGTGCCAGCAGTTTACCCCCCGGACTAGCGGGAGGGCAGCAGTTCTTC	few	TRBD2	TRBV28	TRBJ2-1
CASSSTSLGEQFF	TGTGCCAGCAGCTCAACCTCCCTGGGTGAGCAGTTCTTC	.	.	TRBV7-2	TRBJ2-1
CAISETSPETQYF	TGTGCCATCAGTGAGACTAGCCCGGAGACCCAGTACTTC	.	.	TRBV10-3	TRBJ2-5
CASSSSKFNQPQHF	TGTGCCAGCTCGTCCAGCAAATTCAATCAGCCCCAGCATTTT	many	.	TRBV28	TRBJ1-5
CASSSRDRGGNTEAFF	TGTGCCAGCAGCTCCCGGGACAGGGGAGGGAACACTGAAGCTTTCTTT	.	TRBD1	TRBV7-9	TRBJ1-1
CSARDTQNTGELFF	TGCAGTGCTCGGGACACCCAGAACACCGGGGAGCTGTTTTTT	.	.	TRBV20-1	TRBJ2-2
CSARDPQGTDTQYF	TGCAGTGCTAGAGACCCCCAAGGAACAGATACGCAGTATTTT	few	.	TRBV20-1	TRBJ2-3
CASSRNYDGGSYEQYF	TGTGCCAGCAGCCGAAACTACGACGGGGGTTCTTACGAGCAGTACTTC	few	.	TRBV5-6	TRBJ2-7
CASSEAHSLLAGENEQYF	TGTGCCAGCAGTGAAGCGCACAGCCTACTAGCGGGAGAAAACGAGCAGTACTTC	.	TRBD2	TRBV2	TRBJ2-7